The 5 T cell receptor beta chains given below trace back to one sample, sequenced in a study of chemoradiotherapy in HPV16-positive cancers. The protocol was immunoSEQ multiplex PCR, while the TCRdb copy is restricted to in-frame clones and leaves out a portion. The sample lists fewer than 15,000 clones; around 62% were seen once. This sample was gathered from a patient who underwent chemoradiotherapy. The receptors here all came from a human donor with HPV-associated anogenital cancer.

This clone was seen a few times. The V gene is TRBV28, the J gene TRBJ1-4, with D perhaps TRBD1 (6 bases). The V and J ends lost 2 bases and 6 bases respectively, with 10 bases between them. Germline values: CDR1 MDHEN, CDR2 SYDVKM. The CDR3 runs to 14 residues. The CDR3 here is CASSLQQGYEKLFF. The CDR3 coding sequence is TGTGCCAGCAGTTTACAACAGGGTTATGAAAAACTGTTTTTT.

The genes are TRBV28 and TRBJ1-2, with D hard to call. Germline V gene data show CDR1 as MDHEN and CDR2 as SYDVKM. V dropped 3 bases and J dropped 2 bases, with 7 bases sitting between them. The CDR3 covers 13 residues. The CDR3 DNA sequence: TGTGCCAGCAGTTTTTTAAGGAACTATGGCTACACCTTC. As protein: CASSFLRNYGYTF.

This clone was counted a few times. The chain couples TRBV12-2 to TRBJ1-2. TRBV12-2 is reported as a pseudogene. This CDR3 is 17 amino acids long. The CDR3 region is CASRLSRDREHHYGYTF. The CDR3 coding sequence is TGTGCAAGTCGCTTATCACGGGATCGGGAACATCACTATGGCTACACCTTC.

This chain uses TRBV9 with TRBJ2-2; no definite D call. The CDR3 loop spans 13 amino acids. V lost 0 bases and J 8 bases, leaving 8 bases between the germline ends. Germline V gives CDR1 SGDLS, CDR2 YYNGEE. The DNA of the CDR3 is TGTGCCAGCAGCGTAGCTACCGCTGGGGAGCTGTTTTTT. Protein: CASSVATAGELFF. Complete variable domain (other parts from reference TRBV9 and TRBJ2-2): DSGVTQTPKHLITATGQRVTLRCSPRSGDLSVYWYQQSLDQGLQFLIQYYNGEERAKGNILERFSAQQFPDLHSELNLSSLELGDSALYFCASSVATAGELFFGEGSRLTVL.

This chain connects TRBV5-4 to TRBJ1-1, with 8 bases matching TRBD1. Germline loops: CDR1 SGHNT, CDR2 YYREEE (reference sequence). The V gene end was trimmed by 3 bases and the J gene end by 6 bases; junction bases not matched to a gene: 4. This CDR3 is 13 amino acids long. This CDR3 reads CASSYTGGSEAFF. Written as DNA, the CDR3 is TGTGCCAGCAGCTACACAGGGGGTTCTGAAGCTTTCTTT. Drawing the rest from reference TRBV5-4 and TRBJ1-1, the complete variable domain is ETGVTQSPTHLIKTRGQQVTLRCSSQSGHNTVSWYQQALGQGPQFIFQYYREEENGRGNFPPRFSGLQFPNYSSELNVNALELDDSALYLCASSYTGGSEAFFGQGTRLTVV.